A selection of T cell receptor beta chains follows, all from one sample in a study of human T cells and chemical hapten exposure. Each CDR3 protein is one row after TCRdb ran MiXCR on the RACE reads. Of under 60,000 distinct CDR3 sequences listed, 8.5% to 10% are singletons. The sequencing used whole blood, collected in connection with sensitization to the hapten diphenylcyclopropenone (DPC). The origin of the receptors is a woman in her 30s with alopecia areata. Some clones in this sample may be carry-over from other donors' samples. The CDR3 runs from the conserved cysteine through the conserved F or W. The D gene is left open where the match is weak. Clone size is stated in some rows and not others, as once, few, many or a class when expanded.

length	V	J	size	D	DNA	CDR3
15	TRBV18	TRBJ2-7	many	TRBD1	TGTGCCAGCTCACCACCGGGACAGGGGGCCTACGAGCAGTACTTC	CASSPPGQGAYEQYF
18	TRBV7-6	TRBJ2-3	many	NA	TGTGCCAGCAGCTTAGTACAGGGGAGCGGGCCGAGCCCAGATACGCAGTATTTT	CASSLVQGSGPSPDTQYF
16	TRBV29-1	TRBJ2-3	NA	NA	TGCAGCGTTTCTCTAGCGACCAAACATAGCACAGATACGCAGTATTTT	CSVSLATKHSTDTQYF
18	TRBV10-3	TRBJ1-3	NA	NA	TGTGCCATCAGCCAGGTTGCCTTTGAGGGATTTGCTGGAAACACCATATATTTT	CAISQVAFEGFAGNTIYF
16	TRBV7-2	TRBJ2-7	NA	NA	TGTGCCAGCAGCCCCCCACCCCTCCTAGGGGGTGGCGAGCAGTACTTC	CASSPPPLLGGGEQYF
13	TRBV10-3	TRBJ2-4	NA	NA	TGTGCCAGGCCCCTCCCGGACCTCAAAATTCAGTACTTC	CARPLPDLKIQYF
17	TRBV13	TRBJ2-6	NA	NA	TGTGCCAGCAGCGGATGGCCCAGGGGGGACGGGGCCAACGTCCTGACTTTC	CASSGWPRGDGANVLTF
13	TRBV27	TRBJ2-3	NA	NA	TGTGCCAGCAGTCCCCGGGGTGTGTATACGCAGTATTTT	CASSPRGVYTQYF
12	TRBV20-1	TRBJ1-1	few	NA	TGCAGTGGGATGGGGGGCAACACTGAAGCTTTCTTT	CSGMGGNTEAFF
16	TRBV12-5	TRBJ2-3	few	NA	TGTGCTAGTGGTTTGCCGACGACAGCTAGCACAGATACGCAGTATTTT	CASGLPTTASTDTQYF
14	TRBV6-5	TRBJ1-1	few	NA	TGTGCCAGCAGTTACTTCAGGGGTAGGACTGAAGCTTTCTTT	CASSYFRGRTEAFF
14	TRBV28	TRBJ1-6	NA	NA	TGTGCCAGCAGTTCAAGACAGGCAAATTCACCCCTCCACTTT	CASSSRQANSPLHF
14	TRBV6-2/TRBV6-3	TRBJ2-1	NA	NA	TGTGCCAGCAGTAGAATCTCATGGCGTAATGAGCAGTTCTTC	CASSRISWRNEQFF
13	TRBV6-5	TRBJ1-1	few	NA	TGTGCCACCACCCCCAGGAAGAACACTGAAGCTTTCTTT	CATTPRKNTEAFF
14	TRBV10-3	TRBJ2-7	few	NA	TGTGCCATCAGTGAACAGGGCGCAGGATACGAGCAGTACTTC	CAISEQGAGYEQYF
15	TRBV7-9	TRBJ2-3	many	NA	TGTGCCAGCAACGTAAAGACTAGGTCGACAGATACGCAGTATTTT	CASNVKTRSTDTQYF
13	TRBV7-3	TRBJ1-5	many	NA	TGTGCCAGCAGCTTAACCAGGGATCAGCCCCAGCATTTT	CASSLTRDQPQHF
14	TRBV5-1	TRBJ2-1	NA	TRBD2	TGCGCCAGCAGCTTGGTAGCGGGGGGCAATGAGCAGTTCTTC	CASSLVAGGNEQFF
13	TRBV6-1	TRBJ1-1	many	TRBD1	TGTGCCACAAAACAGGGGAAAGACACTGAAGCTTTCTTT	CATKQGKDTEAFF
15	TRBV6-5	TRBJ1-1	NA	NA	TGTGCCAGCACCCCGATTGGGGCGCCGAACACTGAAGCTTTCTTT	CASTPIGAPNTEAFF
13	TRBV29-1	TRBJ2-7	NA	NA	TGCAGCGTTGGGACTCGCCTCTCCTACGAGCAGTACTTC	CSVGTRLSYEQYF
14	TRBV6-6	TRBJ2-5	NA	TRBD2	TGTGCCAGCAGAGACGGGGGGGCCGGTGAGACCCAGTACTTC	CASRDGGAGETQYF
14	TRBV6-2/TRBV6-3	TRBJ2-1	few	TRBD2	TGTGCCAGCACCAAAGCGGGGGGGCTGAATGAGCAGTTCTTC	CASTKAGGLNEQFF
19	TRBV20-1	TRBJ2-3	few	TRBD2	TGCAGTGCCGAACCTCTCGAGACTAGCGGGAGGGAAGCGACAGATACGCAGTATTTT	CSAEPLETSGREATDTQYF
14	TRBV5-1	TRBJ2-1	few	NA	TGCGCCAGCAGCTTCCCGGACCCTAACAATGAGCAGTTCTTC	CASSFPDPNNEQFF
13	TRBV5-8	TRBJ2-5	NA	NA	TGTGCCAGCAGCACCGGACGGGCCGAGACCCAGTACTTC	CASSTGRAETQYF
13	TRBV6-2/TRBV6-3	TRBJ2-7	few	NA	TGTGCCAGCAGTTACGAAGGGACCTACGAGCAGTACTTC	CASSYEGTYEQYF
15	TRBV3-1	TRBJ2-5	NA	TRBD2	TGTGCCAGCAGCCTTTTACTAGCGGGGCTGGAGACCCAGTACTTC	CASSLLLAGLETQYF
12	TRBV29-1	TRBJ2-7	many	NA	TGCAGCGTTTTTGTCAGGGACTACGAGCAGTACTTC	CSVFVRDYEQYF
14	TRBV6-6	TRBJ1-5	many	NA	TGTGCCAGCAGTCCGGGGGGTGCGTCGTATCCCCAGCATTTT	CASSPGGASYPQHF
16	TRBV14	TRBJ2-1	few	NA	TGTGCCAGCAGCCAAAAATGGGGCACACGTGACAATGAGCAGTTCTTC	CASSQKWGTRDNEQFF
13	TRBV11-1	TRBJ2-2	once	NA	TGTGCCAGCAGCTTAGTTCCGTCCGGGGAGCTGTTTTTT	CASSLVPSGELFF
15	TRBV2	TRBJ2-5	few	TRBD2	TGTGCCAGCACTGAGGAGCGGGGGGCCCCGGCGACCCAGTACTTC	CASTEERGAPATQYF
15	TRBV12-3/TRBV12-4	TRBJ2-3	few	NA	TGTGCCAGCAGTTTTCAGGGGACGGGCACAGATACGCAGTATTTT	CASSFQGTGTDTQYF
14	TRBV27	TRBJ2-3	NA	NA	TGTGCCAGCAGTCCCGGGATCATGTCAGATACGCAGTATTTT	CASSPGIMSDTQYF
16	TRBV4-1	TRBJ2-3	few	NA	TGCGCCAGCAGCCCAGGGTCGTGGGGGGCGCGAGATACGCAGTATTTT	CASSPGSWGARDTQYF
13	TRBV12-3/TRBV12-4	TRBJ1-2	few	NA	TGTGCCAGCAGCCCACAGGGATCCAGTGGCTACACCTTC	CASSPQGSSGYTF
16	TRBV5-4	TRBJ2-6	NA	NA	TGTGCCACCCTTACCGGCAAAAGCTCTGGGGCCAACGTCCTGACTTTC	CATLTGKSSGANVLTF
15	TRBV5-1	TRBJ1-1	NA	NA	TGCGCCAGCAGCTTGGATGGTCGGGTAAACACTGAAGCTTTCTTT	CASSLDGRVNTEAFF
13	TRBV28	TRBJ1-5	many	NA	TGTGCCAGCTTCCGGGACAGCAATCAGCCCCAGCATTTT	CASFRDSNQPQHF
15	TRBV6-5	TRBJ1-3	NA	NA	TGTGCCAGCAGTTACTCGACGGCAGTCGGAAACACCATATATTTT	CASSYSTAVGNTIYF
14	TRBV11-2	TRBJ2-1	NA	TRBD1	TGTGCCAGCAGCCCGACGACAGGGGGCGATGAGCAGTTCTTC	CASSPTTGGDEQFF